Described below is a single TCR beta chain sequence and its context. Data came from immunoSEQ multiplex PCR; TCRdb stores just in-frame clones and leaves some out. This repertoire shows a few hundred thousand clones, 70% to 90% found once; its top ten account for just over 6.5%. The record originates from a study of blood T cell repertoires in COVID-19. The wider study: COVID-19 samples, acute and convalescent, were from the United States, Italy and Spain.

Trimming cost V 7 bases and J 9 bases, with 15 bases left between them. This CDR3 has 12 amino acids. Germline CDR1 is LNHDA and CDR2 is SQIVND (reference sequence). Participants' own reports of clinical history determined their cohort assignment. This clonotype was obtained from a woman aged 50 to 60 who had been exposed to COVID-19. The sample taken for sequencing was PBMCs or T cells enriched from blood (not recorded which). The chain couples TRBV19 to TRBJ1-1; the D gene is possibly TRBD1 (6 bases). Here the CDR3 DNA reads TGTGCCAGTACTCCCGGTGGGGGCCAAGCTTTCTTT. Translating it yields CASTPGGGQAFF.